The 15 T cell receptor beta chains in this list originate from one sample, sequenced in a study of blood T cell repertoires in COVID-19. The protocol was immunoSEQ multiplex PCR, while the TCRdb copy is restricted to in-frame clones and leaves out a portion. The sample has about 250,000 clones, around nine tenths seen once. Material for sequencing was peripheral blood. Receptors were obtained from a woman aged 55-69 years who had recovered from COVID-19.

The chain links TRBV15 to TRBJ1-5; the D is unclear. There are 14 residues in the CDR3. CDR1 and CDR2 from the germline V gene are LNHNV and YYDKDF (reference sequence). Trimming left V 0 bases short and J 0 bases short, with 3 bases between. The CDR3 DNA reads TGTGCCACCAGCAGAGATCATAGCAATCAGCCCCAGCATTTT. This sequence encodes CATSRDHSNQPQHF.

This clone was picked up a small number of times. The rearrangement joins TRBV5-1 to TRBJ2-7; the D gene is possibly TRBD2 (5 bases). CDR3 length: 17 residues. Germline CDR1 is SGHRS and CDR2 is YFSETQ. Deletions cut 0 bases from V and 3 bases from J, with 19 bases between. The CDR3 DNA sequence: TGCGCCAGCAGCTTGGGTCGGTCCGGGGTCCCAAACTACGAGCAGTACTTC. This translates into CASSLGRSGVPNYEQYF.

The chain recombines TRBV5-1 with TRBJ2-7; 9 bases fit TRBD2. The J segment lost 7 bases and the V segment lost 3 bases, leaving 11 bases of the junction unmatched. The CDR3 loop spans 15 amino acids. Germline V gene lookup returns CDR1 SGHRS and CDR2 YFSETQ. The CDR3 DNA sequence: TGCGCCAGCAGCTGGACCGCGATAGCGGGGGAAGAGCAGTACTTC. This codes for CASSWTAIAGEEQYF.

Only a few counts were recorded for this clone. This sequence joins TRBV6-5 and TRBJ1-1, with 10 bases identical to TRBD1. J lost 5 bases, V lost 4 bases, and 7 bases had no gene match. This CDR3 spans 15 amino acids. Germline CDR1 MNHEY, CDR2 SVGAGI. The CDR3 bases are TGTGCCAGCAGTTTTTCGACAGGGGGCAAGACTGAAGCTTTCTTT. Its translation: CASSFSTGGKTEAFF.

The count of this clone is one. The chain joins TRBV11-3 to TRBJ2-2; 7 nucleotides align to TRBD1. The length of the CDR3 is 14 residues. Trimming at V came to 5 bases and at J to 4 bases, leaving 4 bases not matched to a gene. CDR1 is SGHNT and CDR2 is YENEEA in the germline V gene. CDR3 nucleotide sequence: TGTGCCAGCAGCATGGACAGGAGCACCGGGGAGCTGTTTTTT. This codes for CASSMDRSTGELFF. Full variable domain (outside the CDR3, taken from reference TRBV11-3 and TRBJ2-2): EAGVVQSPRYKIIEKKQPVAFWCNPISGHNTLYWYLQNLGQGPELLIRYENEEAVDDSQLPKDRFSAERLKGVDSTLKIQPAELGDSAVYLCASSMDRSTGELFFGEGSRLTVL.

The chain carries TRBV5-6 and TRBJ1-1; D remains unclear. CDR3 length equals 11 residues. Trimming cost V 3 bases and J 8 bases, with 8 bases left between them. Looked up from germline, CDR1 is SGHDT and CDR2 is YYEEEE. The CDR3 loop reads CASSSLVEAFF. The CDR3 nucleotides read TGTGCCAGCAGCTCTTTAGTAGAAGCTTTCTTT. Full variable domain (remainder filled in from reference TRBV5-6 and TRBJ1-1): DAGVTQSPTHLIKTRGQQVTLRCSPKSGHDTVSWYQQALGQGPQFIFQYYEEEERQRGNFPDRFSGHQFPNYSSELNVNALLLGDSALYLCASSSLVEAFFGQGTRLTVV.

This sequence joins TRBV9 and TRBJ2-3; the D gene is possibly TRBD2 (6 bases). This CDR3 contains 14 residues. CDR1 is SGDLS and CDR2 is YYNGEE in the germline V gene. Deletions cut 3 bases from V and 7 bases from J, with 15 bases between. CDR3 bases: TGTGCCAGCAGCGACCGGGACTTAGAGCATACGCAGTATTTT. Amino acids: CASSDRDLEHTQYF.

This chain's CDR3 is CASSLSLGSPRTGDGYTF. The CDR3 nucleotides are TGTGCCAGCAGTTTATCTTTGGGGTCCCCCCGGACAGGGGATGGCTACACCTTC. This sequence joins TRBV27 and TRBJ1-2; 9 bases are shared with TRBD1. Germline V gene sequence: CDR1 MNHEY, CDR2 SMNVEV (reference sequence). The CDR3 is 18 amino acids. Trimming cost V 0 bases and J 6 bases; bases outside gene matches: 14.

Of note for this clone: The junction shows a germline mismatch at one end, possibly a read error. The V call is TRBV5-4, the J call TRBJ2-7; the D is unclear. The CDR3 spans 12 residues. CDR1 is SGHNT and CDR2 is YYREEE in the germline V gene (reference sequence). The CDR3 loop is CASSRDSHEQYF. CDR3 nucleotides: TGTGCCAGCAGCCGAGACTCCCACGAGCAGTACTTC.

The V gene is TRBV29-1, the J gene TRBJ1-1; the match to TRBD1 covers 9 bases. Germline V lookup: CDR1 SQVTM, CDR2 ANQGSEA. Losses at the gene ends were 7 bases for V and 1 base for J; bases not matched to a gene: 7. The CDR3 covers 14 residues. The CDR3 region is CSAQQGAGNTEAFF. CDR3 DNA sequence: TGCAGCGCCCAACAGGGGGCCGGGAACACTGAAGCTTTCTTT.

Only one count was recorded for this clone. The CDR3 bases are TGTGCCAGCAGCTCGCTTCCGGACAGGGGAACTGAAGCTTTCTTT. It is translated as CASSSLPDRGTEAFF. This chain links TRBV5-5 with TRBJ1-1, with TRBD1 matching 9 bases. This CDR3 has 15 amino acids. Per germline, CDR1 SGHKS and CDR2 YYEKEE (reference sequence). After removal of 3 bases from V and 5 bases from J, the junction contained 8 bases not matched to a gene.

Concerning this clone: Additional DNA sequences in this sample encode the identical CDR3. The chain joins TRBV5-1 to TRBJ2-5; 7 nucleotides line up with TRBD1. The trim removed 1 base at V and 3 bases at J, leaving 0 bases unmatched. The length of the CDR3 is 13 residues. Germline assignment: CDR1 SGHRS and CDR2 YFSETQ. The CDR3 spells CASSLQGEETQYF. CDR3 nucleotides: TGCGCCAGCAGCTTGCAGGGGGAAGAGACCCAGTACTTC.

This clone was observed a single time. V is TRBV7-8 and J is TRBJ2-7; D remains unclear. Germline values: CDR1 SGHVS, CDR2 FQNEAQ. The V end was cut by 1 base, the J end by 0 bases, with 7 bases between. The CDR3 covers 14 residues. The CDR3 loop reads CASSLERFSYEQYF. The DNA of the CDR3 is TGTGCCAGCAGCTTAGAACGGTTCTCCTACGAGCAGTACTTC.

The rearrangement joins TRBV7-3 to TRBJ2-1; TRBD2 agrees at 7 bases. The CDR3 consists of 15 residues. Trimming cost V 5 bases and J 4 bases; bases outside gene matches: 8. Germline V CDR1 and CDR2: SGHTA, FQGTGA. CDR3 loop: CASSTSLGGYNEQFF. The CDR3 DNA reads TGTGCCAGCAGCACATCCTTGGGGGGGTACAATGAGCAGTTCTTC.

Remarks on this clone: One end of the junction fails to match germline, which may point to a read error. The chain recombines TRBV18 with TRBJ1-6; 10 nucleotides align to TRBD1. The length of the CDR3 is 15 residues. The germline V gene has CDR1 KGHSH and CDR2 LQKENI. The CDR3 reads CASSPTGTGDSPLHF. CDR3 DNA sequence: TGTGCCAGCTCACCGACCGGGACAGGGGATTCCCCCCTCCACTTT. Looking up the rest from reference TRBV18 and TRBJ1-6 gives the full variable domain: NAGVMQNPRHLVRRRGQEARLRCSPMKGHSHVYWYRQLPEEGLKFMVYLQKENIIDESGMPKERFSAEFPKEGPSILRIQQVVRGDSAAYFCASSPTGTGDSPLHFGNGTRLTVT.